The rows below give T cell receptor beta chains drawn from one sample of a study of blood T cells in healthy people across ages. Using its own MiXCR run on the 5' RACE reads, TCRdb lists one record per CDR3 protein. The repertoire has about 1.4 million distinct CDR3 sequences, 45% to 70% of them found once; the top ten carry about 6.7%. The sequenced sample consisted of blood. The origin of the receptors is a man aged 18 to 29 in good health. Each CDR3 is given with its conserved first and last residue. Fields, in order: V gene, J gene, clone size, D gene, CDR3 DNA, CDR3 protein. The D gene is left open where the match is weak. Clone size is not always given. Where it is, it says once, few, many or a class for expanded clones.

V: TRBV20-1; J: TRBJ2-5; size: -; D: -; DNA: TGCAGTGCTCCTACAGGGTCGTACCAAGAGACCCAGTACTTC; CDR3: CSAPTGSYQETQYF
V: TRBV6-6; J: TRBJ1-2; size: few; D: -; DNA: TGTGCCAGCAGTCAACTGCGGGGTGGCTACACCTTC; CDR3: CASSQLRGGYTF
V: TRBV6-1; J: TRBJ2-7; size: -; D: TRBD1; DNA: TGTGCCAGCAGTGAAGTGACGGGACAGGTCTTCTCCTACGAGCAGTACTTC; CDR3: CASSEVTGQVFSYEQYF
V: TRBV10-2; J: TRBJ2-7; size: -; D: TRBD1; DNA: TGCGCCAATCCGTCGGGACAGTCCTACGAGCAGTACTTC; CDR3: CANPSGQSYEQYF
V: TRBV6-5; J: TRBJ2-1; size: -; D: -; DNA: TGTGCCAGCAGCCTTAACTGGTACAATGAGCAGTTCTTC; CDR3: CASSLNWYNEQFF
V: TRBV29-1; J: TRBJ2-3; size: -; D: TRBD2; DNA: TGCAGCGTTGGCGGGACTAGCGGTAGCACAGATACGCAGTATTTT; CDR3: CSVGGTSGSTDTQYF
V: TRBV3-1; J: TRBJ2-1; size: -; D: TRBD2; DNA: TGTGCCAGCAGCACCCGGACTAGCGGGAGTAATGAGCAGTTCTTC; CDR3: CASSTRTSGSNEQFF
V: TRBV6-2/TRBV6-3; J: TRBJ2-7; size: few; D: -; DNA: TGTGCCAGCAGTTACACCCGGACAGTCGAGCAGTACTTC; CDR3: CASSYTRTVEQYF
V: TRBV27; J: TRBJ1-6; size: -; D: -; DNA: TGTGCCAGCAGTTTCCACAGGGCCTATAATTCACCCCTCCACTTT; CDR3: CASSFHRAYNSPLHF
V: TRBV4-2; J: TRBJ2-7; size: -; D: -; DNA: TGTGCCAGCAACCAAGGCTTAAGTTTAAGAATTGACGAGCAGTACTTC; CDR3: CASNQGLSLRIDEQYF
V: TRBV7-9; J: TRBJ2-3; size: -; D: -; DNA: TGTGCCAGCAGCCGGACGGGAGAGATGGAGGGGCATACGCAGTATTTT; CDR3: CASSRTGEMEGHTQYF
V: TRBV4-2; J: TRBJ2-4; size: -; D: -; DNA: TGTGCCAGCAGCCCCATTTTTGGGCAGGGCGAAAACATTCAGTACTTC; CDR3: CASSPIFGQGENIQYF
V: TRBV4-1; J: TRBJ1-5; size: -; D: -; DNA: TGCGCCAGCAGCCAAGTCCACGGGGACAATCAGCCCCAGCATTTT; CDR3: CASSQVHGDNQPQHF
V: TRBV18; J: TRBJ2-7; size: -; D: -; DNA: TGTGCCAGCTCACCCCCCGAGACACCGTCCTACGAGCAGTACTTC; CDR3: CASSPPETPSYEQYF